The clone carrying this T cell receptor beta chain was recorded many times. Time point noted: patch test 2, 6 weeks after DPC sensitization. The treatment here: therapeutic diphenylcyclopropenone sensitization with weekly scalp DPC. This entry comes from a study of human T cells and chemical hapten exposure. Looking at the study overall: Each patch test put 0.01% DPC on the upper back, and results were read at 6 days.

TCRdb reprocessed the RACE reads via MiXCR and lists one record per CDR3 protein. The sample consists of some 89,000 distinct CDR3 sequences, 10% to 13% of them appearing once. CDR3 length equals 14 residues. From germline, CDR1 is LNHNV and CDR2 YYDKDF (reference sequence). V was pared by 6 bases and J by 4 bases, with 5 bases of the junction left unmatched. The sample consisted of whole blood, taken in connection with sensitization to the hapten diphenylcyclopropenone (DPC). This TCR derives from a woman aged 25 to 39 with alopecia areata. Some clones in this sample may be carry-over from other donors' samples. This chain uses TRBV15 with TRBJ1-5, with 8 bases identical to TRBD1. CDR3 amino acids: CATRGTGLNQPQHF. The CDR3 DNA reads TGTGCCACCAGAGGGACAGGATTGAATCAGCCCCAGCATTTT.